Presented here are 15 T cell receptor beta chains from one specimen sequenced in a study of T cell clonality in common variable immunodeficiency. Only in-frame clones appear in the TCRdb table, and some are missing; sequencing was by immunoSEQ multiplex PCR. This sample has tens of thousands of clones, each found more than once. Sequencing was done on a sample of peripheral blood mononuclear cells. All receptors derive from a person aged 18 to 75 in good health.

This clone was seen at least ten times. The CDR3 end is not reached by the read, which stops 3 residues before it; the germline J gene fills it in. This chain uses TRBV5-1 with TRBJ1-1; a possible D gene is TRBD1 (5 bases). Trimming shortened V by 4 bases and J by 1 base, and 14 bases separated the two germline ends. CDR1 SGHRS and CDR2 YFSETQ come from the germline V gene. This CDR3 contains 15 residues. The covered CDR3 bases are TGCGCCAGCAGCCCCGGGGGATCAGGGAACACTGAA. It codes for CASSPGGSGNTE. The full CDR3 is CASSPGGSGNTEAFF.

Many counts were recorded for this clone. The read finishes 3 residues shy of the CDR3 end, and the germline J gene is used to complete it. The chain is built from TRBV5-1 and TRBJ1-1, with 7 bases aligning to TRBD1. J gave up 4 bases and V 6 bases, and 12 bases lay outside the gene matches. The CDR3 length is 15 residues. Germline lookup yields CDR1 SGHRS and CDR2 YFSETQ. This chain's CDR3 is CASNIGGRASTEAFF. Incomplete CDR3 DNA: TGCGCCAGCAACATAGGGGGCAGGGCTAGCACTGAA.

This clone was seen repeatedly, ten times or more. The read terminates 3 residues ahead of where the CDR3 ends, so the germline J gene completes it. The V call is TRBV10-3, the J call TRBJ2-6, with D possibly being TRBD1 (5 bases). The germline gives CDR1 ENHRY, CDR2 SYGVKD. Trimming left V 4 bases short and J 2 bases short, with 12 bases between. The CDR3 has 16 amino acids. The CDR3 spells CAISGQGGTGANVLTF. The sequenced CDR3 bases are TGTGCCATCAGTGGTCAGGGCGGAACTGGGGCCAACGTC.

There are many counts of this clone. The CDR3 goes on 3 residues after the read ends, and that part is filled in from the germline J gene. The V call is TRBV7-9, the J call TRBJ2-7; 7 positions agree with TRBD2. This CDR3 comprises 15 residues. Germline CDR1 reads SEHNR; CDR2 reads FQNEAQ (reference sequence). V was clipped by 5 bases and J by 2 bases; unmatched bases: 9. CDR3 DNA, as far as it was read: TGTGCCAGCAGCGGCGCCCAAGGGACTACCTACGAG. Translating it yields CASSGAQGTTYE. The whole CDR3 reads CASSGAQGTTYEQYF.

This clone was picked up many times. The read stops 3 residues short of the end of the CDR3; the missing end is completed from the germline J gene. The J gene is TRBJ2-7, the V gene TRBV14; TRBD2 aligns across 9 bases. Losses at the gene ends were 4 bases for V and 3 bases for J; bases not matched to a gene: 13. Germline CDR1 is SGHDN and CDR2 is FVKESK. The CDR3 spans 17 residues. The CDR3 sequence: CASSPSLRASGIYEQYF. The CDR3 DNA, read in part, is TGTGCCAGCAGCCCGAGCCTGAGGGCTAGCGGGATCTACGAG.

This clone showed up many times. The CDR3 goes on 3 residues after the read ends, and that part is filled in from the germline J gene. This chain joins TRBV29-1 and TRBJ1-1; D ambiguous. The V end lost 4 bases, the J end lost 1 base, and 7 bases lay between the germline ends. CDR3 length: 12 amino acids. Germline V lookup: CDR1 SQVTM, CDR2 ANQGSEA. CDR3 region: CSVGLANTEAFF. The part of the CDR3 DNA that was read is TGCAGCGTTGGTTTAGCGAACACTGAA.

This clone was counted at least ten times. The read terminates 3 residues ahead of where the CDR3 ends, so the germline J gene completes it. This chain uses TRBV19 with TRBJ1-4; D gene unclear. The CDR3 runs to 14 residues. Trimming left V 4 bases short and J 4 bases short, with 10 bases between. Germline CDR1 reads LNHDA; CDR2 reads SQIVND (reference sequence). The CDR3: CASSNSMLNEKLFF. The sequenced part of the CDR3 DNA is TGTGCCAGTAGTAACAGTATGCTTAATGAAAAA.

This clone was seen many times. The CDR3 end falls 3 residues outside the read, so it is completed with the germline J gene. The chain is built from TRBV29-1 and TRBJ1-1, with a weak D call TRBD1 (5 bases). The germline V and J ends were trimmed by 3 bases and 3 bases, with 14 bases remaining between them. The V gene's germline CDR1 is SQVTM and CDR2 ANQGSEA. The CDR3 spans 14 residues. The CDR3 bases that were read are TGCAGCGTTGACAGGGCGCGGATTGACACTGAA. This translates into CSVDRARIDTE. From start to end, the CDR3 is CSVDRARIDTEAFF.

This clone was picked up many times. Read data end 3 residues before the CDR3 end; the end is taken from the germline J gene. V gene TRBV28 combines with J gene TRBJ2-7; 11 bases fit TRBD2. Germline assignment: CDR1 MDHEN and CDR2 SYDVKM. CDR3 size: 16 residues. V was clipped by 5 bases and J by 0 bases; unmatched bases: 6. The CDR3 loop reads CASSIRTSGLSYEQYF. The CDR3 DNA, read in part, is TGTGCCAGCAGTATTCGGACTAGCGGGCTCTCCTACGAG.

This clone was counted ten times or more. The observed sequence ends 3 residues before the CDR3 terminus, with the missing tail filled in from the germline J gene. The J gene is TRBJ2-7, the V gene TRBV6-2 or TRBV6-3, with 9 positions matching TRBD1. The CDR3 consists of 15 residues. CDR1 is MNHEY, CDR2 SVGEGT, per germline. J gave up 3 bases and V 6 bases, and 9 bases lay outside the gene matches. The CDR3 DNA, read in part, is TGTGCCAGCAGGGAACCGGGACAGGGTCTCTACGAG. Translated, it gives CASREPGQGLYE. Given in full, the CDR3 is CASREPGQGLYEQYF.

On this clone itself: The CDR3 goes on 3 residues after the read ends, and that part is filled in from the germline J gene. The gene calls are TRBV11-2 and TRBJ1-1; possibly TRBD1 for D (5 bases). V lost 1 base and J 3 bases, leaving 9 bases between the germline ends. The germline gives CDR1 SGHAT, CDR2 FQNNGV. The CDR3 consists of 14 residues. Partial CDR3 DNA: TGTGCCAGCAGCTTAGGGTTCAGGGACACTGAA. Residues: CASSLGFRDTE. The whole CDR3 reads CASSLGFRDTEAFF. The full variable domain, its missing parts supplied by reference TRBV11-2 and TRBJ1-1, is EAGVAQSPRYKIIEKRQSVAFWCNPISGHATLYWYQQILGQGPKLLIQFQNNGVVDDSQLPKDRFSAERLKGVDSTLKIQPAKLEDSAVYLCASSLGFRDTEAFFGQGTRLTVV.

As regards this clone: Possible read error: a much larger clone is one base away. The observed sequence ends 3 residues before the CDR3 terminus, with the missing tail filled in from the germline J gene. The rearrangement links TRBV19 to TRBJ2-2; 12 bases line up with TRBD2. From germline, CDR1 is LNHDA and CDR2 SQIVND (reference sequence). The CDR3 spans 17 residues. CDR3 sequence: CASSITSGRSGANVLFF. Partial CDR3 DNA: TGTGCCAGTAGTATAACTAGCGGGAGGTCTGGGGCCAACGTG.

This clone was seen repeatedly, ten times or more. The read finishes 3 residues shy of the CDR3 end, and the germline J gene is used to complete it. V and J are TRBV12-3 or TRBV12-4 and TRBJ2-3, with TRBD1 identical over 7 bases. The CDR3 spans 14 residues. V shed 3 bases, J shed 8 bases, and the junction held 8 bases outside the gene matches. This chain's CDR3 is CASSFGTEIITQYF. The sequenced part of the CDR3 DNA is TGTGCCAGCAGTTTCGGGACAGAAATCATTACG.

Note on this clone: The read finishes 3 residues shy of the CDR3 end, and the germline J gene is used to complete it. This rearrangement joins TRBV19 to TRBJ2-7; 10 bases agree with TRBD2. From germline, CDR1 is LNHDA and CDR2 SQIVND (reference sequence). The J segment lost 0 bases and the V segment lost 3 bases, leaving 5 bases of the junction unmatched. This CDR3 is built from 16 residues. CDR3 sequence reads: CASSMGLASSSYEQYF. The CDR3 bases that were read are TGTGCCAGTAGTATGGGACTAGCGTCGAGCTCCTACGAG.

For this clone: The read terminates 3 residues ahead of where the CDR3 ends, so the germline J gene completes it. This chain links TRBV2 with TRBJ2-7, with TRBD2 matching 11 bases. The V gene's germline CDR1 is SNHLY and CDR2 FYNNEI. V shed 7 bases, J shed 6 bases, and the junction held 8 bases outside the gene matches. The CDR3 is made up of 14 amino acids. CDR3 DNA, as far as it was read: TGTGCCAGCACCCTTAGCGGGAGGGCTAGCGAG. It yields the protein CASTLSGRASE. The full CDR3 reads CASTLSGRASEQYF.